This T cell receptor beta chain was identified in a study of blood T cell repertoires in COVID-19. Study context: The study drew acute and convalescent COVID-19 samples from the United States, Italy and Spain.

The CDR3 is 13 amino acids. Trimming removed 10 bases from V and 2 bases from J; junction bases left unmatched: 4. Germline assignment: CDR1 LGHDT and CDR2 YNNKEL (reference sequence). Per the authors' pipeline: Estimates of nucleated cell counts were drawn from the amplification of reference gene primers. Method: immunoSEQ multiplex PCR; TCRdb's copy keeps in-frame clones and lacks some. For V, J and clone size, that table is used; D and trimming come from the DNA. This repertoire shows fewer than 35,000 clones, roughly nine tenths found once; its top ten account for 25% to 30%. The specimen sequenced was peripheral blood. The chain has TRBV3-1 (or the pseudogene TRBV3-2) and TRBJ2-7, with 11 positions matching TRBD2. The clonotype was recovered from a man of 80 years or more with acute or convalescent COVID-19. The CDR3 DNA follows: TGTGCCACTGGGACTAGCGGCGCCTACGAGCAGTACTTC. It encodes CATGTSGAYEQYF.